This entry features one T cell receptor beta chain sequence. Sequencing used immunoSEQ multiplex PCR; TCRdb keeps in-frame clones, though not all of them. Among around 310,000 clones, over 75% were seen once, and the ten largest hold 8% to 10%. The record originates from a study of blood T cell repertoires in COVID-19. In the study overall: Sources were T cells, B-cell-depleted T cells, or PBMCs; the material itself was cDNA or gDNA.

Assignment of participants to cohorts was predicated upon participant-reported clinical history. For recovered donors of Cohort 3, there were two negative PCRs, clearance, or symptom resolution. CDR3 length: 12 residues. Germline V gene sequence: CDR1 SGHRS, CDR2 YFSETQ. V lost 2 bases and J lost 5, with 5 bases in between. This receptor was identified in a woman aged 40 to 50 who had recovered from COVID-19. Sequenced input: PBMCs or T cells enriched from blood (not recorded which). The chain recombines TRBV5-1 with TRBJ2-1; D gene ambiguous. For the CDR3, the DNA is TGCGCCAGCAGCTTCCAAAACAATGAGCAGTTCTTC. Its translation is CASSFQNNEQFF.